In its sample, the clone carrying this TCR beta chain was seen many times. Its specificity is not known. The sample originates from a study of regulatory T cells in long-lasting Graves disease. Overall study context: Persistence in Graves' disease required over 5 years of antithyroid drugs plus positive TSH receptor antibodies. Study-wide results and caveats: Comparison showed that persistent patients shared more public clonotypes (about 3,000) than new patients (966). The TCR repertoire of persistent Graves' patients was less diverse than that of newly diagnosed ones.

Time point denoted: persistent/refractory GD, antithyroid drugs over 5 years with positive TRAb. PBMCs provided the RNA from which the TCR library was made. Tubes containing EDTA received around 9.5 milliliters of drawn peripheral blood. Building of the TCR beta libraries involved iRepertoire HTBI primers and Arm-PCR of CDR3 regions. TCRdb passed the multiplex PCR reads through MiXCR, listing each CDR3 protein once. This sample yields around 300,000 distinct CDR3 sequences, of which 20% to 25% are seen a single time; 56% belongs to the top ten. The CDR3 length is 14 residues. Germline V CDR1 and CDR2: SGHRS, YFSETQ. V lost 5 bases and J 3 bases, leaving 14 bases between the germline ends.

This specimen was peripheral blood mononuclear cells (PBMCs), taken when the disease was refractory, from a patient treated with antithyroid drugs. The chain recombines TRBV5-1 with TRBJ1-2; possible D gene TRBD1, 5 bases. The source is a female donor with Graves disease. CDR3 nucleotides: TGCGCCAGCAGGCAAACAGGCATTGACTATGGCTACACCTTC. As protein: CASRQTGIDYGYTF.